These 14 T cell receptor beta chains were sequenced from one sample in a study of blood T cell repertoires in COVID-19. Some clones are missing from TCRdb's copy, which holds only in-frame ones; the method was immunoSEQ multiplex PCR. Of about 240,000 clones in the sample, 85% to 90% were seen once. Sequenced input: PBMCs or T cells enriched from blood (not recorded which). These TCRs come from a woman aged 25 to 39 who had recovered from COVID-19.

The chain joins TRBV6-5 to TRBJ1-1, with a weak D call TRBD1 (5 bases). CDR1 and CDR2 (germline): MNHEY, SVGAGI. V was shortened by 0 bases and J by 3 bases, with 11 bases between the two germline ends. The CDR3 is 15 residues long. CDR3 residues: CASSYSRQRHTEAFF. For the CDR3, the DNA is TGTGCCAGCAGTTACTCGAGACAGCGACACACTGAAGCTTTCTTT.

The V gene is TRBV9, the J gene TRBJ2-2; 8 nucleotides align to TRBD1. The CDR3 covers 15 residues. The germline gives CDR1 SGDLS, CDR2 YYNGEE. After removal of 4 bases from V and 5 bases from J, the junction contained 7 bases not matched to a gene. Here the CDR3 DNA reads TGTGCCAGCAGCCCCCGGACAGGGAGGACCGGGGAGCTGTTTTTT. It yields the protein CASSPRTGRTGELFF. Full variable domain (remainder filled in from reference TRBV9 and TRBJ2-2): DSGVTQTPKHLITATGQRVTLRCSPRSGDLSVYWYQQSLDQGLQFLIQYYNGEERAKGNILERFSAQQFPDLHSELNLSSLELGDSALYFCASSPRTGRTGELFFGEGSRLTVL.

The rearrangement uses TRBV7-2 and TRBJ1-5, with D uncertain. Germline V lookup: CDR1 SGHTA, CDR2 FQGNSA. There are 13 residues in the CDR3. V lost 1 base, J lost 6 bases, and 7 bases lay in between. Written as DNA, the CDR3 is TGTGCCAGCAGCTTAGACCTAGGTCAGCCCCAGCATTTT. Its translation: CASSLDLGQPQHF.

This chain uses TRBV6-5 with TRBJ1-1; 9 bases align to TRBD1. Germline CDR1 and CDR2: MNHEY and SVGAGI. The CDR3 sequence is 14 residues long. Unmatched junction bases numbered 7, after V lost 5 bases and J lost 6 bases. The CDR3 region has the DNA TGTGCCAGCAGTCGGGACAGGGAGGGGGCTGAAGCTTTCTTT. Its protein is CASSRDREGAEAFF.

The rearrangement links TRBV19 to TRBJ2-1; D not resolved. Germline CDR1 and CDR2: LNHDA and SQIVND (reference sequence). The CDR3 totals 15 residues. Trimming stripped 3 bases from V and 0 bases from J, with 9 bases between. CDR3 amino acids: CASSISVNSYNEQFF. The CDR3 DNA is TGTGCCAGTAGTATTTCAGTGAACTCCTACAATGAGCAGTTCTTC.

V gene TRBV19 combines with J gene TRBJ2-1, with D unclear. The V gene lost 0 bases and the J gene lost 12 bases, with 21 bases spanning the gap. This CDR3 is built from 16 residues. The germline V gene has CDR1 LNHDA and CDR2 SQIVND (reference sequence). The CDR3 DNA reads as TGTGCCAGTAGTATAGAGGCCACCACGGGTTATTCGGGGCAGTTCTTC. Translated: CASSIEATTGYSGQFF. Full variable domain (rest looked up from reference TRBV19 and TRBJ2-1): DGGITQSPKYLFRKEGQNVTLSCEQNLNHDAMYWYRQDPGQGLRLIYYSQIVNDFQKGDIAEGYSVSREKKESFPLTVTSAQKNPTAFYLCASSIEATTGYSGQFFGPGTRLTVL.

V gene TRBV7-9 combines with J gene TRBJ1-1, with 11 nucleotides matching TRBD1. The CDR3 consists of 15 residues. Germline V gives CDR1 SEHNR, CDR2 FQNEAQ (reference sequence). V dropped 5 bases and J dropped 1; count of bases not matched to a gene: 3. CDR3 nucleotide sequence: TGTGCCAGCAGCCGGACAGGGGGCGAGAACACTGAAGCTTTCTTT. It yields the protein CASSRTGGENTEAFF.

Concerning this clone itself: Other DNA sequences in this sample translate to the same CDR3. The V gene is TRBV9, the J gene TRBJ2-3; possibly TRBD2 for D (6 bases). Germline lookup yields CDR1 SGDLS and CDR2 YYNGEE. The CDR3 covers 15 residues. Trimming took 0 bases from V and 2 from J, leaving 10 bases between them. The CDR3 nucleotides read TGTGCCAGCAGCGTAGGGGCGGGACCCACAGATACGCAGTATTTT. This codes for CASSVGAGPTDTQYF.

With respect to this clone: The junction departs from germline at one end; a sequencing error may be responsible. The genes are TRBV15 and TRBJ1-1, with D unclear. Looked up from germline, CDR1 is LNHNV and CDR2 is YYDKDF (reference sequence). The CDR3 runs to 11 residues. The CDR3 is CATSSYFAFHF. As DNA, the CDR3 is TGTGCCACCAGCAGCTACTTCGCTTTTCACTTT.

The CDR3 DNA follows: TGTGCCAGCAGTAAAGGACAGGGACTGGTCTACGAGCAGTACTTC. This codes for CASSKGQGLVYEQYF. V is TRBV27 and J is TRBJ2-7; TRBD1 aligns across 8 bases. The length of the CDR3 is 15 residues. The V gene's germline CDR1 is MNHEY and CDR2 SMNVEV (reference sequence). J gave up 3 bases and V 5 bases, and 9 bases lay outside the gene matches.

This clone was counted at least ten times. CDR3 sequence: CASGREGLSYEQYF. CDR3 nucleotide sequence: TGCGCCAGCGGACGGGAGGGCCTTTCCTACGAGCAGTACTTC. V and J are TRBV5-1 and TRBJ2-7, with TRBD2 identical over 8 bases. The germline V gene encodes CDR1 SGHRS and CDR2 YFSETQ. The J segment lost 1 base and the V segment lost 7 bases, leaving 7 bases of the junction unmatched. This CDR3 is built from 14 residues.

This chain uses TRBV6-2 or TRBV6-3 with TRBJ1-2, with D perhaps matching TRBD1 (6 bases). This CDR3 spans 15 amino acids. Germline values: CDR1 MNHEY, CDR2 SVGEGT. V lost 4 bases and J 0 bases, leaving 12 bases between the germline ends. The CDR3 DNA reads as TGTGCCAGCAGTTGGGGGCCTCTTTCTAACTATGGCTACACCTTC. It codes for CASSWGPLSNYGYTF.

In its sample, this clone was seen a few times. The chain joins TRBV9 to TRBJ2-4; TRBD2 agrees at 10 bases. V was pared by 3 bases and J by 4 bases, with 13 bases of the junction left unmatched. The CDR3 runs 18 residues. Germline assignment: CDR1 SGDLS and CDR2 YYNGEE. This CDR3 reads CASSGDQEDSGRKNIQYF. DNA of the CDR3: TGTGCCAGCAGCGGAGACCAGGAAGATAGCGGGAGGAAAAACATTCAGTACTTC.

The chain links TRBV7-9 to TRBJ1-2; tentative D call: TRBD1 (6 bases). Per germline, CDR1 SEHNR and CDR2 FQNEAQ (reference sequence). The CDR3 is made up of 14 amino acids. V lost 7 bases and J 4 bases, leaving 16 bases between the germline ends. This CDR3 reads CASTPRTVLYGYTF. In DNA, the CDR3 is TGTGCCAGCACCCCACGGACAGTACTCTATGGCTACACCTTC.